The clone carrying this T cell receptor (beta chain) was picked up one time. Its target is not known. This CDR3 spans 14 amino acids. The V end was cut by 4 bases, the J end by 5 bases, with 12 bases between. Germline-derived CDR1 and CDR2 are MGHDK and SYGVNS. This record belongs to a study of shared clonotypes between healthy human individuals. In the study overall: A couple of female and three male donors aged 18 to 49 were enrolled. Every donor yielded three CD4 naive, three CD4 memory, two CD8 naive and one CD8 memory plate.

Clones were read by immunoSEQ multiplex PCR, and TCRdb kept only the in-frame ones, dropping some. The sample lists millions of clones; just over 90% were seen once. Study findings and constraints: Some clonotypes were shared by all four sorted-subset donors, while others were not shared. The non-shared ones had lower generation probabilities than the shared ones.

The study enrolled healthy HIV-negative adults without recent acute infections or vaccinations as donors. The sequence came from a man between 18 and 35 years old in good health. The chain has TRBV25-1 and TRBJ1-3, with D maybe TRBD1 (5 bases). The source material was naive CD4+ T cells sorted from blood. The sample's subset: CD45RA+ positively selected. CDR3 sequence reads: CASSGGAVRNTIYF. The CDR3 nucleotides are TGTGCCAGCAGTGGTGGGGCGGTAAGAAACACCATATATTTT.